This T cell receptor beta chain was recovered during a study of cytomegalovirus exposure and HLA in healthy donors (dated by TCRdb to about 2017). Turning to the overall study: In an earlier analysis of under 750 of the donors, about 270 Gb of sequence data and 90 million to 120 million unique TCR beta sequences from about 190 million T cells were reported. Alongside the repertoire data, information on donor age, sex, ethnicity and CMV serostatus was compiled. A separate validation cohort of over 95 different subjects was used in addition to the roughly 700-subject first cohort. To decide whether each TCR beta V gene segment behaved as functional or pseudogenic, an earlier analysis of approximately 620 of the donors relied on high-throughput TCR beta sequencing. The study profiled the T cell repertoires of hundreds of subjects by immunosequencing and related them to cytomegalovirus serostatus. A later analysis re-examined previously published TCR beta repertoires from about 670 donors and added high-resolution HLA genotyping to investigate patterns of TCR occurrence. High-throughput TCR immunosequencing, statistical association of individual TCRs with disease status, and machine learning were combined to predict cytomegalovirus infection status. An early release that covered more than 550 HLA-typed donors contained about 300 gigabases of sequencing data and 65 million to 100 million unique TCR sequences. Across around 400 genotyped donors of the cohort, an average of roughly 250,000 unique TCR beta nucleotide sequences per donor were sequenced, and around 19% of those sequences were non-productive. A later genetic analysis took genome-wide SNP genotypes for about 55% of the roughly 670 donors and used that subset as a discovery cohort. Among the roughly 370 genotyped donors, about 85% belonged to the genetic ancestry cluster associated with self-reported Caucasian donors. Every repertoire in the discovery cohort had been generated on one and the same sequencing platform. Typing coverage varied by locus: about 629-630 donors for A, B, C, DRB1 and DQB1; approximately 520 for DQA1; about 600 for DPA1; roughly 450 for DPB1. Roughly five DR-DQ haplotypes were treated as single units for association and clustering because of strong linkage in the cohort. HLA typing included class I and class II loci at four-digit resolution. The aim of the study was to test whether cataloging public T cell receptors could identify signatures of past pathogen exposure. In the later analysis, no new phenotypic data were used to find candidate immune exposures; instead, reliance was placed on TCR beta sequences and their occurrence across donors.

In total, approximately 700 healthy bone marrow donors made up the cohort. Cohort members were all nominally healthy when sampled, although unrecorded immune exposures were likely present. Of the roughly 620 cohort members, about 280 had positive CMV serostatus and fewer than 400 had negative CMV serostatus, and CMV serostatus was not recorded for the donor. A peripheral blood sample was collected from each donor, and TCR beta sequencing was performed on peripheral blood mononuclear cells. Genomic DNA extraction from the blood cell samples was performed with the Qiagen DNeasy Blood Extraction Kit. Only one count was recorded for this clone. Its antigen specificity is not known. Base qualities are missing; no much larger clone stands one base away. Libraries were constructed by the immunoSEQ multiplex PCR assay. For the multiplex PCR, a mixture combining 60 forward primers for TCR Vbeta segments and 13 reverse primers for TCR Jbeta segments was used. Amplification of the CDR3 region of rearranged TCR beta genes was performed with a multiplex PCR assay on genomic DNA. Amplified TCR beta libraries were sequenced as 87-base-pair reads on the Illumina HiSeq System. The paper's data handling went like this. Across the 700 or so repertoires, a later analysis counted tens of millions of unique TCR beta chains, 9 million to 14 million of which were shared by at least two donors. Raw reads were error-corrected and collapsed into unique sequences by a nearest-neighbor algorithm in which closely related sequences were merged to remove PCR and sequencing errors. To assign V, D and J gene segments, CDR3 sequences were aligned to IMGT reference sequences. For a sequence to be retained, a match of at least six nucleotides to both a V gene segment and a J gene segment was required. Rearrangements were called productive when the CDR3 lacked stop codons and stayed in frame with V and J; all others were non-productive. CDR3 was defined by IMGT convention, running from the second conserved V-encoded cysteine to the conserved J-encoded phenylalanine. In an earlier analysis of roughly 580 of the donors, sequences lacking an unambiguous match to a single V gene segment were excluded. In an earlier analysis of approximately 590 of the donors, V segments were called functional above 56.7% productive rearrangements and were called segregating when the between-donor standard deviation exceeded 5%. A statistical classification framework was developed to diagnose cytomegalovirus status using the catalog of TCR beta chain sequences. V and J gene assignment, in a later analysis, came from comparing TCR nucleotide sequences with IMGT/GENE-DB human TR gene sequences. The TCRdist pipeline was used in a later analysis to assign CDR3 sequences and most-parsimonious VDJ recombination scenarios. In a later analysis, each TCR beta chain was defined by its CDR3 amino acid sequence together with its V-gene family, and reads lacking a unique V-gene family were excluded. To address suspected cross-contamination and a sequencing artifact, a later analysis removed roughly 580 highly shared, low-generation-probability nucleotide sequences. In a later analysis, a clonal expansion index was calculated for each public chain from normalized within-repertoire ranks of inferred template counts. A later analysis computed generation probabilities with a VDJ recombination model fitted to out-of-frame rearrangements, and checked the results against IGoR. In a later analysis, TCR-TCR, TCR-HLA and TCR-CMV co-occurrence was scored with hypergeometric tests, and a repertoire-size bias correction was applied to TCR pairs. To estimate false discovery rates, a later analysis permuted the HLA or CMV assignments 20 times. In a later analysis, co-occurring TCRs were grouped using DBSCAN, and TCRdist sequence similarity was added for clustering within HLA-allele-positive subsets. Co-occurrence clustering excluded repertoires with fewer than 30,000 or more than 120,000 public chains, plus five with anomalous nucleotide sharing. As stored in TCRdb, this immuneACCESS dataset retains in-frame rearrangements with V and J assigned. A fraction of the clones does not appear; measured against another copy, unresolved V genes explain less than half of the discrepancy, and the remainder lacks a known reason. Clone size and V and J calls were adopted from that table, with D and trimming inferred from the DNA. The sample table lists fewer than 250,000 clones, more than 75% of them with a count of one. Of the sample, about 1.2% is held by the ten largest clones.

Study-wide conclusions, independent of this receptor: Correlated functional status among segregating V segments might reflect linkage disequilibrium, but an unknown experimental factor could not be ruled out. Because counts were too low, roughly 18 rarely observed V segments, including chromosome 9 orphons, were left out of the earlier analysis of 500 to 650 of the donors. In a later analysis, several top co-occurrence clusters were reported to appear linked to parvovirus B19, influenza, CMV and Epstein-Barr virus. A later genetic analysis associated a missense DCLRE1C variant with V-gene and J-gene trimming of TCR beta chains, and an independent cohort replicated the association. In a later genetic analysis, fewer N-insertions in productive TCRs were reported among donors in an Asian-associated ancestry cluster than the roughly 640-donor mean. The sequencing pipeline was judged likely to have produced a cluster of highly shared sequence variants as a technical artifact. Most TCR sequences were observed very rarely across donors, whereas some public TCRs were present in many individuals. The authors suggested that the approach could potentially be extended to other disease states and immunological phenotypes. A further reported finding was that TCR beta sequences accurately predicted the HLA-A and HLA-B alleles for most subjects in the first cohort. Because some donors lacked HLA typing at each locus, the association tests relied only on the typed subset. Immune exposure information for the cohort was limited to CMV serostatus. In an earlier analysis of 450 to 750 of the donors, most TCR beta V segments appeared in productive rearrangements about 90% or about 30% of the time, broadly matching IMGT annotations. Cytomegalovirus status was reported to be diagnosed by the classifier with high specificity and sensitivity in both the original and validation cohorts. Assigning TCR associations to individual alleles was difficult when HLA alleles, especially DR and DQ, strongly co-occurred. In a later analysis, TCR association rates were found to vary across HLA loci, with the most associated TCRs seen for DRB1 alleles and the fewest for HLA-C alleles. According to a later analysis, most CMV-associated TCR beta chains appeared to be HLA-restricted, and the HLA associations seemed to be driven largely by CMV exposure. The study listed 150 to 200 TCR beta chains as associated with cytomegalovirus. A later analysis found that HLA-associated TCR beta chains were more clonally expanded and had lower generation probabilities than equally common non-associated chains. Presence/absence analyses assumed roughly uniform sequencing depth across donors, an assumption that may not hold. This cohort had only TCR beta chains sequenced, and the lack of alpha or paired-chain data limited which features could be detected. Because the 87-base-pair reads could not distinguish some IMGT-functional V segments, including TRBV6-2 and TRBV6-3, those segments were excluded. In a later analysis, around 15,000 TCR beta sequences were associated with specific HLA alleles at a false discovery rate of 0.05. In vitro tests confirmed that a few of the cytomegalovirus-associated TCR beta chains recognize cytomegalovirus antigens.

The CDR3 goes from the cysteine to the phenylalanine over 13 residues. Here the CDR3 DNA is all that survives: 39 bases in frame from base 1. V and J are truncated by 3 bases and 5 bases respectively, leaving an intervening sequence of 10 bases. Taken from the germline V gene (reference sequence), the CDR1 and CDR2 loops are LNHNV and YYDKDF. The V and J segments used are TRBV15 and TRBJ1-1; the D gene lacks a confident call. The sample comprised PBMCs. The TCR was taken from a human donor in good health. The CDR3 loop reads CATSSRVQTEAFF. The nucleotide sequence is given as TGTGCCACCAGCAGCCGGGTTCAAACTGAAGCTTTCTTT.